The present T cell receptor (beta chain) was sequenced within a study of blood T cell repertoires in COVID-19. Overall study: Samples of COVID-19 (acute and convalescent) were obtained from the United States, Italy and Spain. PBMCs, B-cell-depleted T cells, or T cells provided the cDNA or gDNA that made up the material.

The sample holds a few counts of this clone. Between the trimmed V and J ends, which lost 5 bases and 4 bases, there was a span of 12 bases. Germline V gives CDR1 SGHDN, CDR2 FVKESK. The CDR3 is 14 amino acids. The cohort comprised adults aged roughly 18 to 100 years residing in approximately 25 US areas. The assay was immunoSEQ multiplex PCR, and TCRdb's table has in-frame clones only and misses some. Of roughly 130,000 clones in the sample, about 83% are singletons; the top ten hold more than 3%. The gene calls are TRBV14 and TRBJ2-1; D possibly corresponds to TRBD2 (5 bases). Sequences were obtained from PBMCs or T cells enriched from blood (not recorded which). This TCR was sampled from a woman in her fifties or sixties with acute COVID-19. CDR3 nucleotide sequence: TGTGCCAGCAGCGGGAGCTCCTTTTACAATGAGCAGTTCTTC. Translating it yields CASSGSSFYNEQFF.